Sequencing of this T cell receptor (beta chain) was carried out in a study of cytomegalovirus exposure and HLA in healthy donors (TCRdb year 2017). With respect to the entire study: In an earlier analysis of 587 of the donors, 276 Gb of sequence data and approximately 120 million unique TCR beta sequences from approximately 180 million T cells were reported. About 300 gigabases of sequencing data and tens of millions of unique TCR sequences made up an early release that covered about 640 HLA-typed donors. Of the 300 to 500 genotyped donors, approximately 80% were placed in the genetic ancestry cluster associated with self-reported Caucasian donors. The study aimed to test whether cataloging public T cell receptors could reveal signatures of past pathogen exposure. Using immunosequencing, the study profiled T cell repertoires from 666 subjects and related those repertoires to cytomegalovirus serostatus. In addition to the first cohort of hundreds of subjects, a separate validation cohort of around 110 different subjects was used. To predict cytomegalovirus infection status, the study brought together high-throughput TCR immunosequencing, statistical association of individual TCRs with disease status, and machine learning. In a later analysis, previously published TCR beta repertoires from 500 to 750 donors were re-analyzed and high-resolution HLA genotyping was added so that TCR occurrence patterns could be studied. Rather than drawing on any new phenotypic data, the later analysis identified candidate immune exposures from TCR beta sequences and the way those sequences occurred across donors. To decide whether each TCR beta V gene segment behaved as functional or pseudogenic, an earlier analysis of approximately 590 of the donors relied on high-throughput TCR beta sequencing. Donor age, sex, ethnicity and CMV serostatus were compiled together with the repertoire data. Genome-wide SNP genotypes for about 55% of the roughly 670 donors were used in a later genetic analysis, which treated that subset as a discovery cohort. Every discovery cohort repertoire had been produced on one sequencing platform. Class I and class II HLA loci were covered by the typing at four-digit resolution. Typing coverage varied by locus: roughly 629-640 donors for A, B, C, DRB1 and DQB1; roughly 510 for DQA1; about 590 for DPA1; around 490 for DPB1. Roughly 5 DR-DQ haplotypes were handled as single units for association and clustering because linkage in the cohort was strong. On average, roughly 250,000 unique TCR beta nucleotide sequences were sequenced per donor among fewer than 500 genotyped donors of the cohort, with roughly 19% of those sequences being non-productive. Overall study results and their limits: Most TCR sequences were seen in very few donors, while some public TCRs were found in many individuals. Broadly in line with IMGT annotations, most TCR beta V segments showed up in productive rearrangements about 87% or about 30% of the time in an earlier analysis of some 590 of the donors. Because some donors lacked HLA typing at each locus, the association tests relied only on the typed subset. CMV serostatus was the only immune exposure information available for the cohort. The 87-base-pair reads could not distinguish some IMGT-functional V segments, including TRBV6-2 and TRBV6-3, so those segments were excluded. In a later analysis, TCR association rates were found to vary across HLA loci, with the most associated TCRs seen for DRB1 alleles and the fewest for HLA-C alleles. The authors suggested that the approach could potentially be generalized to other disease states and immunological phenotypes. In a later analysis, some 17,000 TCR beta sequences were associated with specific HLA alleles at a false discovery rate of 0.05. Assigning TCR associations to individual alleles was difficult when HLA alleles, especially DR and DQ, strongly co-occurred. A later genetic analysis associated a missense DCLRE1C variant with V-gene and J-gene trimming of TCR beta chains, and an independent cohort replicated the association. The cohort was sequenced for TCR beta chains only, and without alpha or paired-chain data the features that could be detected were limited. About 17 rarely observed V segments, including chromosome 9 orphons, were excluded from the earlier analysis of a few hundred of the donors because counts were too low. In a later analysis, HLA-associated TCR beta chains were found to be more clonally expanded and to have lower generation probabilities than equally common non-associated chains. Presence/absence analyses assumed roughly uniform sequencing depth across donors, an assumption that may not hold. In the study, approximately 160 TCR beta chains were listed as associated with cytomegalovirus. In a later analysis, most CMV-associated TCR beta chains were found to appear HLA-restricted, with HLA associations seemingly driven largely by CMV exposure. A further reported finding was that TCR beta sequences accurately predicted the HLA-A and HLA-B alleles for most subjects in the first cohort. The sequencing pipeline was judged likely to have produced a cluster of highly shared sequence variants as a technical artifact. In vitro tests confirmed that three of the cytomegalovirus-associated TCR beta chains recognize cytomegalovirus antigens. Compared with the roughly 670-donor mean, donors in an Asian-associated ancestry cluster had fewer N-insertions in productive TCRs, according to a later genetic analysis. The classifier was reported to diagnose cytomegalovirus status with high specificity and sensitivity in both the original cohort and the validation cohort. Linkage disequilibrium might explain the correlated functional status among segregating V segments, but an unknown experimental factor could not be excluded. A later analysis reported that several top co-occurrence clusters appeared linked to parvovirus B19, influenza, CMV and Epstein-Barr virus.

In the germline V gene (reference sequence), CDR1 corresponds to GTSNPN and CDR2 to SVGIG. The CDR3 goes from the cysteine to the phenylalanine over 11 residues. Just the 33-base CDR3 DNA is kept, in frame starting at base 1. Library construction relied on the immunoSEQ multiplex PCR assay. For the multiplex PCR, a mixture combining 60 forward primers for TCR Vbeta segments and 13 reverse primers for TCR Jbeta segments was used. A multiplex PCR assay on genomic DNA amplified the CDR3 region of rearranged TCR beta genes. The Illumina HiSeq System was used to sequence the amplified TCR beta libraries as 87-base-pair reads. The paper's processing steps were these. Across the roughly 700 repertoires, a later analysis counted tens of millions of unique TCR beta chains, 9.5 million to 12 million of which were shared by at least two donors. Raw reads were error-corrected and collapsed into unique sequences by a nearest-neighbor algorithm in which closely related sequences were merged to remove PCR and sequencing errors. Alignment of CDR3 sequences to IMGT reference sequences was used to assign V, D and J gene segments. Each retained sequence needed at least a six-nucleotide match to both a V gene segment and a J gene segment. Rearrangements were called productive when the CDR3 lacked stop codons and stayed in frame with V and J; all others were non-productive. CDR3 was defined according to IMGT convention as the region running from the second conserved V-encoded cysteine to the conserved J-encoded phenylalanine. Sequences without an unambiguous match to a single V gene segment were excluded from the earlier analysis of several hundred of the donors. An earlier analysis of approximately 590 of the donors classified V segments as functional when productive rearrangements were above 56.7% and as segregating when the standard deviation between donors was above 5%. To diagnose cytomegalovirus status from the catalog of TCR beta chain sequences, a statistical classification framework was built. In a later analysis, TCR nucleotide sequences were compared against IMGT/GENE-DB human TR gene sequences so that V and J genes could be assigned. The TCRdist pipeline was used in a later analysis to assign CDR3 sequences and most-parsimonious VDJ recombination scenarios. A later analysis defined each TCR beta chain by its CDR3 amino acid sequence plus V-gene family, and excluded reads lacking a unique V-gene family. A later analysis removed 500 to 600 highly shared, low-generation-probability nucleotide sequences to deal with suspected cross-contamination and a sequencing artifact. For each public chain, a later analysis derived a clonal expansion index from normalized ranks of inferred template counts within each repertoire. A later analysis computed generation probabilities with a VDJ recombination model fitted to out-of-frame rearrangements, and checked the results against IGoR. Hypergeometric tests were used in a later analysis to score TCR-TCR, TCR-HLA and TCR-CMV co-occurrence, with a repertoire-size bias correction applied to the TCR pairs. In a later analysis, false discovery rates were estimated by permuting HLA or CMV assignments 20 times. A later analysis grouped co-occurring TCRs with DBSCAN, adding TCRdist sequence similarity when clustering within HLA-allele-positive subsets. Repertoires with fewer than 30,000 or more than 120,000 public chains were left out of co-occurrence clustering, as were about 5 repertoires with anomalous nucleotide sharing. In its TCRdb copy, this immuneACCESS table keeps in-frame sequences only and misses some clones. Where compared with another copy, unresolved V genes explain less than half of these, and the others have no known cause. That table furnishes V, J and clone size, whereas the DNA furnished D and trimming. This sample's table has entries for 70,000 or so clones. The ten largest clones represent approximately 2.9% of the sample.

The cohort was made up of 666 healthy bone marrow donors. Cohort members were all nominally healthy when sampled, although unrecorded immune exposures were likely present. The donor was CMV seronegative and was included in the group of 352 seronegative cohort members. Every donor gave a peripheral blood sample, and the peripheral blood mononuclear cells from that sample were used for TCR beta sequencing. The Qiagen DNeasy Blood Extraction Kit was used to extract genomic DNA from the blood cell samples. A note on this clone: Its antigen specificity is not known. Germline is not matched at one junction end, which may reflect a read error.

This receptor was obtained from a man in his forties or fifties in good health and CMV-seronegative. This chain joins TRBV30 to TRBJ1-2; TRBD1 aligns with 8 central bases. The specimen was PBMCs. The CDR3: CAWSSGTGRNF. Here is the DNA: TGTGCCTGGAGCTCCGGGACAGGTAGAAATTTC. The variable domain in full, with residues beyond the CDR3 obtained from the reference TRBV30 and TRBJ1-2 genes, is SQTIHQWPATLVQPVGSPLSLECTVEGTSNPNLYWYRQAAGRGLQLLFYSVGIGQISSEVPQNLSASRPQDRQFILSSKKLLLSDSGFYLCAWSSGTGRNFGSGTRLTVV.